These T cell receptor beta chains were read from a single sample in a study of blood T cells in healthy people across ages. In TCRdb, the 5' RACE reads were re-called with MiXCR into one record per CDR3 protein. The sample comprises about 290,000 distinct CDR3 sequences, less than 30% of which are singletons, and around 30% rests with the top ten. The sample consisted of blood. The receptor set was obtained from a woman between 65 and 79 years old in good health. CDR3s include the opening cysteine and the closing phenylalanine or tryptophan. The D gene is left open where the match is weak. Size is omitted from some rows. Given values are once, few, many or a class for expanded clones.

j_call,d_call,v_call,clone_size,cdr3_nt,cdr3_aa
TRBJ2-6,-,TRBV19,-,TGTGCCAGCGGACCAACAGGCTCTGGGGCCAACGTCCTGACTTTC,CASGPTGSGANVLTF
TRBJ2-1,TRBD2,TRBV27,-,TGTGCCAGCAGCTTTTACTGGGCTAGCGGGAGGTCAGGCTCCTACAATGAGCAGTTCTTC,CASSFYWASGRSGSYNEQFF
TRBJ2-1,TRBD2,TRBV20-1,-,TGCAGTGCTAGAGATGGGTCTAGCGGGAGCGGAGAGCAGTTCTTC,CSARDGSSGSGEQFF
TRBJ2-3,-,TRBV4-1,-,TGCGCCGGCAGCCAACCCTCTAGAGGAAAGGGAGATACGCAGTATTTT,CAGSQPSRGKGDTQYF
TRBJ2-3,-,TRBV29-1,many,TGCAGCGTGCGTCGGGGGGATACGCAGTATTTT,CSVRRGDTQYF
TRBJ2-5,TRBD2,TRBV7-2,-,TGTGCCAGCAGCTTGGATTCCTTGGGGGCTAGCGGGAGTTTGAAGACCCAGTACTTC,CASSLDSLGASGSLKTQYF
TRBJ1-1,-,TRBV29-1,-,TGCAGCGCCGGGGACCTGCCCCTCGGCACTGAAGCTTTCTTT,CSAGDLPLGTEAFF
TRBJ2-7,TRBD1,TRBV12-3/TRBV12-4,many,TGTGCCAGCAGTTCTTCCGGGACAGGGGGCAGGTACGAGCAGTACTTC,CASSSSGTGGRYEQYF
TRBJ2-1,-,TRBV20-1,-,TGCAGTGCTAGCGATTCGGGGAGAATCCACAATGAGCAGTTCTTC,CSASDSGRIHNEQFF
TRBJ1-1,TRBD1,TRBV12-3/TRBV12-4,few,TGTGCCAGTTACGACAGGGCGCGGTACACTGAAGCTTTCTTT,CASYDRARYTEAFF
TRBJ2-3,-,TRBV10-3,-,TGTGCCATCAGTGACCCCAACACAGATACGCAGTATTTT,CAISDPNTDTQYF
TRBJ2-3,-,TRBV12-3/TRBV12-4,-,TGTGCCAGCAGTCCAGGGACACGTCTGAGCACAGATACGGAGTATTTT,CASSPGTRLSTDTEYF
TRBJ2-5,-,TRBV5-1,few,TGCGCCAGCAGCTTGGTAAGGGGATCGGAGACCCAGTACTTC,CASSLVRGSETQYF
TRBJ2-4,-,TRBV28,many,TGTGCCAGCAGTCTGGGGGGAAACATTCAGTACTTC,CASSLGGNIQYF
TRBJ2-5,TRBD2,TRBV5-6,few,TGTGCCAGCAGCCCGGGACTAGCCCAAAAAGAGACCCAGTACTTC,CASSPGLAQKETQYF
TRBJ2-5,-,TRBV9,-,TGTGCCAGCCACCGGCCGACCCAGTACTTC,CASHRPTQYF
TRBJ2-1,-,TRBV28,few,TGTGCCAGCAGTTTACAGGGATACTCCTACAATGAGCAGTTCTTC,CASSLQGYSYNEQFF
TRBJ2-7,TRBD2,TRBV28,few,TGTGCCAGCAGTTCACTAGCGGGAGGGAGGGAAGCCTACGAGCAGTACTTC,CASSSLAGGREAYEQYF
TRBJ2-6,-,TRBV25-1,few,TGTGCCAGCAGTGCGATTCAACGGGGGCGGGCAGGTGAAGGGGTTTTAGGTGGGGCCAACGTCCTGACTTTC,CASSAIQRGRAGEGVLGGANVLTF
TRBJ2-1,-,TRBV6-2/TRBV6-3,-,TGTGCCAGCAGTTACGGGGCAAATGAGCAGTTCTTC,CASSYGANEQFF
TRBJ2-7,TRBD2,TRBV18,few,TGTGCCAGCTCCCTCGGACTAGCGGGAGTTGGATCCTACGAGCAGTACTTC,CASSLGLAGVGSYEQYF
TRBJ2-7,TRBD2,TRBV20-1,-,TGCAGTGCGGCTGGACTAGCGGACTACTACGAGCAGTACTTC,CSAAGLADYYEQYF
TRBJ2-7,-,TRBV10-1,few,TGCGCCAGCAGTGAGTCGACAGTCGGGGAGCAGTACTTC,CASSESTVGEQYF
TRBJ2-3,TRBD1,TRBV10-3,many,TGTGCCATCAGTTCTTGGACAGGGGGAACAGATACGCAGTATTTT,CAISSWTGGTDTQYF
TRBJ2-7,TRBD1,TRBV6-1,many,TGTGCCAGCACCATAAGGGGCGGAAGAACAGGGGCTTACGAGCAGTACTTC,CASTIRGGRTGAYEQYF
TRBJ1-1,-,TRBV20-1,few,TGCAGTGCTAGGGCAGGGCCGCTTGAAGCTTTCTTT,CSARAGPLEAFF
TRBJ1-2,-,TRBV25-1,few,TGTGCCAGCAGTGGCTCCACAGGCGTTGGCTACACCTTC,CASSGSTGVGYTF
TRBJ2-7,TRBD1,TRBV7-2,-,TGTGCCACGAAGGGGGACAGGGGATACGAGCAGTACTTC,CATKGDRGYEQYF
TRBJ2-5,-,TRBV7-8,-,TGTGCCAGCAGCATGGATGGATGGGAGACCCAGTACTTC,CASSMDGWETQYF
TRBJ2-2,-,TRBV29-1,-,TGCAGCGTTGAAGACGTTCGACAGGTGAACACCGGGGAGCTGTTTTTT,CSVEDVRQVNTGELFF
TRBJ2-2,-,TRBV20-1,-,TGCAGTGCTAGGGAACCGGGACACCCGACCGGGGAGCTGTTTTTT,CSAREPGHPTGELFF
TRBJ2-3,-,TRBV7-9,few,TGTGCCAGCAGCACAGCAGATACGCAGTATTTT,CASSTADTQYF
TRBJ1-2,TRBD1,TRBV11-3,few,TGTGCCAGCAGCTCGGACAGGTCGGACGGCTACACCTTC,CASSSDRSDGYTF
TRBJ2-3,TRBD2,TRBV4-1,-,TGCGCCAGCAGCCAAGGACTAGCCACCAGGGCAGATACGCAGTATTTT,CASSQGLATRADTQYF
TRBJ2-5,TRBD1,TRBV24-1,many,TGTGCCACCAGTGATTTCCGACAGGGGCAAGAGACCCAGTACTTC,CATSDFRQGQETQYF
TRBJ2-1,TRBD2,TRBV20-1,-,TGCAGTGCTAGAGTGTATAGCGGGAGGTCTGTTGAGCAGTTCTTC,CSARVYSGRSVEQFF
TRBJ2-1,TRBD2,TRBV3-1,-,TGTGCCAGCAGCCAAGATCTAGCGGGGACCCTTAATGAGCAGTTCTTC,CASSQDLAGTLNEQFF
TRBJ2-4,-,TRBV7-2,-,TGTGCCAGCAGCTTAGGGGGATCCCCAAAAAACATTCAGTACTTC,CASSLGGSPKNIQYF
TRBJ2-5,-,TRBV6-2/TRBV6-3,few,TGTGCCAGCAGTTACGTGGAGACCCAGTACTTC,CASSYVETQYF
TRBJ2-1,-,TRBV7-9,few,TGTGCCAGCAGCCGTGGCGGTAATGAGCAGTTCTTC,CASSRGGNEQFF
TRBJ2-5,TRBD2,TRBV5-6,-,TGTGCCAGCAGCCCTCAATGGGGGGGGACCCAGTACTTC,CASSPQWGGTQYF